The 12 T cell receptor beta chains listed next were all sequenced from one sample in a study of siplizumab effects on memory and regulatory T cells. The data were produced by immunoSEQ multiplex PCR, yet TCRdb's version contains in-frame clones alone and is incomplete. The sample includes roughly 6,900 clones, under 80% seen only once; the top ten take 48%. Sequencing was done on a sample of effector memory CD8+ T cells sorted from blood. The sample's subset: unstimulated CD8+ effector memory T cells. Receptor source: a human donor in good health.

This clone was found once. The DNA for the CDR3 is TGTGCCAGCAGCTTATCCAGCGGGATGAACACCGGGGAGCTGTTTTTT. Translating it yields CASSLSSGMNTGELFF. J is TRBJ2-2 and V is TRBV7-6, with TRBD2 matching 7 bases. The CDR3 consists of 16 residues. Germline V gene data show CDR1 as SGHVS and CDR2 as FNYEAQ. The ends lost 2 bases at V and 1 base at J; junction bases unmatched: 4.

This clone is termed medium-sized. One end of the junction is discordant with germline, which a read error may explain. The CDR3 reads CASSPGTGDSF. The CDR3 DNA reads as TGTGCCAGCAGCCCCGGGACAGGGGACTCTTTC. V and J are TRBV28 and TRBJ1-2, with 10 bases lining up with TRBD1. Germline V lookup: CDR1 MDHEN, CDR2 SYDVKM. CDR3 length: 11 amino acids.

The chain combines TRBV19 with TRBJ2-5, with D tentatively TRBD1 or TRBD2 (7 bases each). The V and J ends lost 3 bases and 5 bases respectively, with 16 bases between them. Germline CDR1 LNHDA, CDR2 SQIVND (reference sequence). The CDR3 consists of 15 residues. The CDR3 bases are TGTGCCAGTAGTATCGGCGACAGGGAGGGGGAGACCCAGTACTTC. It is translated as CASSIGDREGETQYF.

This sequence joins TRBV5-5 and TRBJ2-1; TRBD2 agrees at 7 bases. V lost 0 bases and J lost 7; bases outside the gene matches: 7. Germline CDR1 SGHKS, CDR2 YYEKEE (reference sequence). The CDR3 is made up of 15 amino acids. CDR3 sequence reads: CASSLGRERKNEQFF. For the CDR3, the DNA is TGTGCCAGCAGCTTGGGGCGGGAGCGAAAAAATGAGCAGTTCTTC.

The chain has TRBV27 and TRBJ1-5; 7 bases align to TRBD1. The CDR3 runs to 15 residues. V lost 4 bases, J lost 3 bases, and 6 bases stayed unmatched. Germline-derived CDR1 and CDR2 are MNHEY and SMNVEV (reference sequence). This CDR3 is CASSSGTAVNQPQHF. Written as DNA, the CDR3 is TGTGCCAGCAGTTCCGGGACAGCGGTCAATCAGCCCCAGCATTTT.

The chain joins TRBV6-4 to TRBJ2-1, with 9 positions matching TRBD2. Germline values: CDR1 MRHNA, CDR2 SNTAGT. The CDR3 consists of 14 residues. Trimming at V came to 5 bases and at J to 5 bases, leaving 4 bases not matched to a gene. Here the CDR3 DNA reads TGTGCCAGCAGTTTGACTAGCGGTCACAATGAGCAGTTCTTC. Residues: CASSLTSGHNEQFF.

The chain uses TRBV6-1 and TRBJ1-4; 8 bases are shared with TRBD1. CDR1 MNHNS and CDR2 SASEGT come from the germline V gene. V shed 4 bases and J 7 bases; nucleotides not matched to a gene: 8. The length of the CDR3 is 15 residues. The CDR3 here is CASSVETGDPEKLFF. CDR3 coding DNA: TGTGCCAGCAGTGTCGAGACAGGGGATCCTGAAAAACTGTTTTTT.

CDR3 DNA sequence: TGTGCCAGCAGCCCAGGATCGGGGTGGGAGCTGTTTTTT. Its protein is CASSPGSGWELFF. The gene calls are TRBV13 and TRBJ2-2; the D gene is possibly TRBD2 (5 bases). Trimming stripped 5 bases from V and 9 bases from J, with 13 bases between. The CDR3 spans 13 residues. Looked up from germline, CDR1 is PRHDT and CDR2 is FYEKMQ (reference sequence).

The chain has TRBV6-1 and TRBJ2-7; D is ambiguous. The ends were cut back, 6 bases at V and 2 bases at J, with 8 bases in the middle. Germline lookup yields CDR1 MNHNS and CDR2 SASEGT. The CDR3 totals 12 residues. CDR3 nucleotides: TGTGCCAGCAGGGATGGCCCCTACGAGCAGTACTTC. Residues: CASRDGPYEQYF.

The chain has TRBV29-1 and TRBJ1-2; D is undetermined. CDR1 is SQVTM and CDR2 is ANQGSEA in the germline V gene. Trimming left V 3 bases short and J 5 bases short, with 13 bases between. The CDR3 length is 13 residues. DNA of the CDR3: TGCAGCGTTGACGTTCTCGGCGGATATGGCTACACCTTC. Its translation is CSVDVLGGYGYTF. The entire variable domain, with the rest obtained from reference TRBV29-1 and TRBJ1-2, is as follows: SAVISQKPSRDICQRGTSLTIQCQVDSQVTMMFWYRQQPGQSLTLIATANQGSEATYESGFVIDKFPISRPNLTFSTLTVSNMSPEDSSIYLCSVDVLGGYGYTFGSGTRLTVV.

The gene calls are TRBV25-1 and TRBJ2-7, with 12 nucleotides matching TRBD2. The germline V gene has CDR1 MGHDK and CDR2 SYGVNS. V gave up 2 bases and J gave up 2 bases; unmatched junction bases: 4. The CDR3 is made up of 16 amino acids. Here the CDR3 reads CASSEGTSGFTYEQYF. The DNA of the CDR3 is TGTGCCAGCAGTGAAGGGACTAGCGGGTTTACCTACGAGCAGTACTTC.

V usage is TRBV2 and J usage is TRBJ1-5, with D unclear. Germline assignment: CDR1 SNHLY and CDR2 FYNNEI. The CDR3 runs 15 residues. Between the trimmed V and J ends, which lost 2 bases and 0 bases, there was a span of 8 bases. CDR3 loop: CASSESSLSNQPQHF. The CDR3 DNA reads TGTGCCAGCAGTGAATCATCACTTAGCAATCAGCCCCAGCATTTT. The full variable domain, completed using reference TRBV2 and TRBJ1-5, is EPEVTQTPSHQVTQMGQEVILRCVPISNHLYFYWYRQILGQKVEFLVSFYNNEISEKSEIFDDQFSVERPDGSNFTLKIRSTKLEDSAMYFCASSESSLSNQPQHFGDGTRLSIL.